This passage covers 27 T cell receptor beta chains from one sample sequenced in a study of blood T cell repertoires in COVID-19. Sequencing was performed with immunoSEQ multiplex PCR; in TCRdb, only in-frame clones are kept and a portion is missing. The sample shows 200,000 or so clones, 70% to 85% of them seen only once. Source material: peripheral blood. The receptors stem from a human donor with acute or convalescent COVID-19. The donor label of this sample is uncertain.

This clone was counted between two and nine times. The rearrangement joins TRBV7-8 to TRBJ2-7; possibly TRBD2 for D (6 bases). The ends were cut back, 2 bases at V and 3 bases at J, with 14 bases in the middle. The CDR3 is 15 amino acids. Germline CDR1 is SGHVS and CDR2 is FQNEAQ. The CDR3 region is CASSLLPGAVYEQYF. CDR3 DNA: TGTGCCAGCAGCTTATTACCGGGAGCTGTCTACGAGCAGTACTTC.

The chain uses TRBV23-1 and TRBJ1-6; a possible D gene is TRBD1 (5 bases). TRBV23-1 is designated an ORF whose function remains uncertain. Trimming took 1 base from V and 0 from J, leaving 19 bases between them. The CDR3 is 20 amino acids. The CDR3 spells CASSQFRQPPRLSYNSPLHF. Here the CDR3 DNA reads TGCGCCAGCAGTCAATTCAGACAGCCACCTCGACTCTCCTATAATTCACCCCTCCACTTT.

In its sample, this clone was seen once. This chain joins TRBV2 and TRBJ1-1; TRBD1 is a possible D gene (5 bases). The CDR3 contains 14 residues. The germline V gene encodes CDR1 SNHLY and CDR2 FYNNEI. Trimming took off 2 bases at V and 5 bases at J, with 12 bases between the two ends. In DNA, the CDR3 is TGTGCCAGCAGTGAAACGGGGGGTCGGACTGAAGCTTTCTTT. It yields the protein CASSETGGRTEAFF.

The chain couples TRBV11-3 to TRBJ2-1; unclear D gene. V was shortened by 5 bases and J by 3 bases, with 11 bases between the two germline ends. Per germline, CDR1 SGHNT and CDR2 YENEEA. The CDR3 length is 14 residues. Written as DNA, the CDR3 is TGTGCCAGCAGCCCCGCGGAATACTACAATGAGCAGTTCTTC. Encoded protein: CASSPAEYYNEQFF. The full variable domain, with the rest looked up from reference TRBV11-3 and TRBJ2-1, is EAGVVQSPRYKIIEKKQPVAFWCNPISGHNTLYWYLQNLGQGPELLIRYENEEAVDDSQLPKDRFSAERLKGVDSTLKIQPAELGDSAVYLCASSPAEYYNEQFFGPGTRLTVL.

This chain connects TRBV2 to TRBJ2-7, with 9 nucleotides matching TRBD1. Germline loops: CDR1 SNHLY, CDR2 FYNNEI. With 6 bases clipped from V and 3 bases from J, the junction kept 9 bases outside the gene matches. The CDR3 totals 15 residues. This chain's CDR3 is CASRTPRDRVYEQYF. Here the CDR3 DNA reads TGTGCCAGCAGGACCCCCCGGGACAGGGTCTACGAGCAGTACTTC.

The rearrangement uses TRBV2 and TRBJ2-1, with 7 bases that match TRBD2. The germline V gene encodes CDR1 SNHLY and CDR2 FYNNEI. This CDR3 region has 14 residues. V lost 7 bases to trimming and J lost 0 bases; unmatched junction nucleotides: 3. In nucleotides, the CDR3 is TGTGCCAGCAAAGCGGGGAGCTCCTACAATGAGCAGTTCTTC. Its translation: CASKAGSSYNEQFF.

The V call is TRBV7-9, the J call TRBJ2-1, with 11 bases fitting TRBD2. Germline V CDR1 and CDR2: SEHNR, FQNEAQ (reference sequence). The CDR3 extends over 17 amino acids. The V and J ends lost 10 bases and 4 bases, in that order; junction bases with no gene match: 15. The CDR3 bases are TGTGCCATCCCCGGACAGGTAGGGACTAGCGGATACAATGAGCAGTTCTTC. It translates to CAIPGQVGTSGYNEQFF.

The chain carries TRBV9 and TRBJ2-1, with D tentatively TRBD2 (5 bases). The CDR3 runs to 15 residues. Germline V gene data show CDR1 as SGDLS and CDR2 as YYNGEE. V gave up 0 bases and J gave up 7 bases, with 14 bases separating them. CDR3 amino acids: CASSVAEGVQNEQFF. Here the CDR3 DNA reads TGTGCCAGCAGCGTAGCTGAGGGAGTTCAGAATGAGCAGTTCTTC.

V and J are TRBV5-1 and TRBJ2-1, with a weak D call TRBD2 (7 bases). Germline V gene sequence: CDR1 SGHRS, CDR2 YFSETQ. The germline V and J ends were trimmed by 0 bases and 2 bases, with 12 bases remaining between them. The CDR3 consists of 16 residues. Here the CDR3 DNA reads TGCGCCAGCAGCTTGGCCGAGGGGGGGACCTACAATGAGCAGTTCTTC. It codes for CASSLAEGGTYNEQFF.

The genes are TRBV5-4 and TRBJ1-1; 8 bases line up with TRBD1. After removal of 4 bases from V and 0 bases from J, the junction contained 11 bases not matched to a gene. In germline, CDR1 is SGHNT, CDR2 YYREEE (reference sequence). The CDR3 covers 17 residues. CDR3 region: CASSPPHRGNMNTEAFF. CDR3 sequence (DNA): TGTGCCAGCAGCCCCCCCCACAGGGGGAACATGAACACTGAAGCTTTCTTT.

V is TRBV18 and J is TRBJ2-5; TRBD1 agrees at 8 bases. The CDR3 totals 16 residues. CDR1 KGHSH and CDR2 LQKENI come from the germline V gene. The ends lost 3 bases at V and 3 bases at J; junction bases unmatched: 9. This chain's CDR3 is CASSPQTGVTEETQYF. CDR3 in DNA: TGTGCCAGCTCACCCCAGACAGGGGTCACAGAAGAGACCCAGTACTTC. Filled out from reference TRBV18 and TRBJ2-5, the complete variable domain reads NAGVMQNPRHLVRRRGQEARLRCSPMKGHSHVYWYRQLPEEGLKFMVYLQKENIIDESGMPKERFSAEFPKEGPSILRIQQVVRGDSAAYFCASSPQTGVTEETQYFGPGTRLLVL.

The chain recombines TRBV7-8 with TRBJ1-1, with TRBD1 as a possible D gene (5 bases). Germline-derived CDR1 and CDR2 are SGHVS and FQNEAQ. The V and J ends lost 4 bases and 4 bases respectively, with 7 bases between them. The CDR3 is 12 amino acids. The CDR3 bases are TGTGCCAGCAGCTCCGGGGGCACTGAAGCTTTCTTT. Protein product: CASSSGGTEAFF.

V and J are TRBV9 and TRBJ1-5; no definite D call. V lost 8 bases, J lost 2 bases, and 14 bases lay in between. This CDR3 is built from 14 residues. Germline CDR1 is SGDLS and CDR2 is YYNGEE. CDR3 in DNA: TGTGCCAGTGGATCCGGGGATCGCAATCAGCCCCAGCATTTT. Amino acid sequence: CASGSGDRNQPQHF.

The V call is TRBV24-1, the J call TRBJ2-1; 10 bases are shared with TRBD2. Per germline, CDR1 KGHDR and CDR2 SFDVKD. V trimming: 7 bases; J trimming: 5 bases; junction bases outside the gene matches: 10. The CDR3 totals 16 residues. CDR3 DNA sequence: TGTGCCACCAGGGGTTTTAGCGGGAGGTGGGACAATGAGCAGTTCTTC. Translated: CATRGFSGRWDNEQFF.

This clone turned up a few times. V gene TRBV18 combines with J gene TRBJ1-5; 7 bases match TRBD1. V was clipped by 6 bases and J by 5 bases; unmatched bases: 7. The CDR3 has 14 residues. Germline V CDR1 and CDR2: KGHSH, LQKENI. The chain's CDR3 is CASSPNRGDQPQHF. The CDR3 DNA follows: TGTGCCAGCTCCCCCAACAGGGGAGATCAGCCCCAGCATTTT.

The genes are TRBV18 and TRBJ1-5; no clear D gene. CDR3 size: 13 residues. Germline CDR1 KGHSH, CDR2 LQKENI. V lost 6 bases to trimming and J lost 5 bases, with 11 bases between them. As DNA, the CDR3 is TGTGCCAGCTCGCCCGACACGGATCAGCCCCAGCATTTT. Protein: CASSPDTDQPQHF.

The V gene is TRBV9, the J gene TRBJ2-1, with TRBD2 matching 10 bases. CDR1 SGDLS and CDR2 YYNGEE come from the germline V gene. V shed 2 bases, J shed 6 bases, and the junction held 5 bases outside the gene matches. This CDR3 comprises 15 residues. The CDR3 is CASSVTSGKGNEQFF. CDR3 coding DNA: TGTGCCAGCAGCGTTACTAGCGGGAAGGGCAATGAGCAGTTCTTC.

This clone was recorded only once. The J gene is TRBJ2-1, the V gene TRBV12-3 or TRBV12-4, with D possibly TRBD1 on 5 matching bases. Between the trimmed V and J ends, which lost 6 bases and 3 bases, there was a span of 6 bases. This CDR3 has 12 residues. The CDR3 coding sequence is TGTGCCAGCAGAGGACACTACAATGAGCAGTTCTTC. Translation gives CASRGHYNEQFF.

The chain joins TRBV27 to TRBJ1-2; 7 positions match TRBD1. CDR1 and CDR2 (germline): MNHEY, SMNVEV (reference sequence). This CDR3 spans 13 amino acids. V shed 6 bases, J shed 6 bases, and the junction held 7 bases outside the gene matches. The CDR3 DNA reads as TGTGCCAGCAGCCCAACAGGGGAACATGGCTACACCTTC. This gives the protein CASSPTGEHGYTF.

The chain uses TRBV14 and TRBJ1-2; D remains unclear. V lost 4 bases, J lost 8 bases, and 20 bases lay in between. CDR3 length equals 15 residues. Looked up from germline, CDR1 is SGHDN and CDR2 is FVKESK. In DNA form, the CDR3 reads TGTGCCAGCAGCCCCCTTGGTAGGGAGAACAAAGGCTACACCTTC. This encodes CASSPLGRENKGYTF.

The chain uses TRBV11-2 and TRBJ2-7, with 10 bases that match TRBD1. CDR1 and CDR2 (germline): SGHAT, FQNNGV. Losses at the gene ends were 5 bases for V and 6 bases for J; bases not matched to a gene: 1. This CDR3 spans 12 amino acids. The CDR3, as DNA: TGTGCCAGCAGCCGGACAGGGGGCGAGCAGTACTTC. Encoded protein: CASSRTGGEQYF.

The gene calls are TRBV5-3 and TRBJ1-5, with 9 bases that match TRBD1. TRBV5-3 is reported as an ORF; its role is uncertain. The V segment lost 4 bases and the J segment 2 bases; nucleotides outside the gene matches: 10. CDR3 length: 17 amino acids. This CDR3 is CARSPRTGARGNQPQHF. The CDR3 DNA reads TGTGCCAGAAGCCCACGGACAGGGGCCCGGGGCAATCAGCCCCAGCATTTT.

The chain combines TRBV3-1 (or the pseudogene TRBV3-2) with TRBJ2-7, with D perhaps matching TRBD2 (6 bases). The CDR3 consists of 16 residues. The germline V and J ends were trimmed by 4 bases and 0 bases, with 16 bases remaining between them. Germline-derived CDR1 and CDR2 are LGHDT and YNNKEL (reference sequence). The CDR3 DNA sequence: TGTGCCAGCAGCCTTCCCCGGCCGGGAGCCTCCTACGAGCAGTACTTC. As protein: CASSLPRPGASYEQYF.

V is TRBV30 and J is TRBJ1-5; TRBD1 might be the D (6 bases). V shed 0 bases and J shed 3 bases, with 15 bases lying between them. The length of the CDR3 is 16 residues. CDR1 is GTSNPN and CDR2 is SVGIG in the germline V gene (reference sequence). Written as DNA, the CDR3 is TGTGCCTGGAGTGTGGGGCAGGGGAGACTCAATCAGCCCCAGCATTTT. It encodes CAWSVGQGRLNQPQHF.

This chain connects TRBV7-9 to TRBJ2-2; possibly TRBD2 for D (6 bases). Per germline, CDR1 SEHNR and CDR2 FQNEAQ (reference sequence). The CDR3 loop spans 14 amino acids. Trimming stripped 9 bases from V and 2 bases from J, with 13 bases between. The CDR3 DNA follows: TGTGCCAGTCAACCGGGAGTCAACACCGGGGAGCTGTTTTTT. Protein sequence: CASQPGVNTGELFF.

With respect to this clone: Other DNA sequences in this specimen translate into the identical CDR3. The V call is TRBV18, the J call TRBJ2-1, with a possible D match to TRBD2 (6 bases). The germline V gene encodes CDR1 KGHSH and CDR2 LQKENI. The CDR3 has 15 amino acids. Between the trimmed V and J ends, which lost 1 base and 5 bases, there was a span of 12 bases. CDR3 DNA: TGTGCCAGCTCACCACGAACGGGAGTAGACAATGAGCAGTTCTTC. Protein: CASSPRTGVDNEQFF. Full variable domain (outside the CDR3, taken from reference TRBV18 and TRBJ2-1): NAGVMQNPRHLVRRRGQEARLRCSPMKGHSHVYWYRQLPEEGLKFMVYLQKENIIDESGMPKERFSAEFPKEGPSILRIQQVVRGDSAAYFCASSPRTGVDNEQFFGPGTRLTVL.

V and J are TRBV7-2 and TRBJ2-3; tentative D call: TRBD2 (6 bases). The CDR3 consists of 16 residues. V lost 1 base, J lost 4 bases, and 15 bases lay in between. Germline assignment: CDR1 SGHTA and CDR2 FQGNSA. This CDR3 reads CASSLEGSGGSDTQYF. The DNA of the CDR3 is TGTGCCAGCAGCTTAGAGGGCAGCGGAGGGTCAGATACGCAGTATTTT.